This TCR beta chain emerged from a study of blood T cell repertoires in COVID-19 (dated by TCRdb to 2018 to 2021). Study-wide context: The collaborator samples originated in the United States, Italy and Spain and spanned the acute and convalescent phases of COVID-19. Where HLA class I and class II types were available, the types were taken from metadata supplied by the sample provider, not from assay-based typing. The samples were drawn from the first 160 participants of the ongoing ImmuneRACE study and from some 1,300 subjects provided by 6 global collaborators. A freely available public database, intended as a resource for researchers studying the immune response to SARS-CoV-2, is where the repertoires were released. A de-identified subject ID, COVID-19 status, age in years and sex were almost always included in the sample metadata. Subjects who had been exposed to COVID-19, were actively infected with it, or had recovered from it provided the deeply sampled blood TCRbeta repertoires that made up the dataset. The material from the prospective study consisted of cDNA or gDNA derived from T cells, B-cell-depleted T cells, or PBMCs. Overall study outcomes, separate from this receptor: The quantity of clinical and demographic metadata differed by source and by participant and was supplied without curation.

From the cysteine through the phenylalanine, the CDR3 covers 14 amino acids. Of all the DNA, just the CDR3 is kept, 42 bases in frame from base 1. V drops 2 bases and J drops 2 bases, leaving 10 bases in between. CDR1 SGHRS and CDR2 YFSETQ are derived from the germline V gene. Each collaborating institution followed its own protocols to collect whole blood in K2EDTA tubes. Collaborator samples were shipped for TCRbeta analysis as frozen whole blood, isolated PBMCs, or DNA extracted from either sample type. This clone was seen only once. The antigen this receptor binds is unknown. No per-base quality is available; no much larger clone lies one base away. The immunoSEQ Assay, a bias-controlled multiplex PCR, was used to amplify TCRbeta CDR3 regions from genomic DNA. As for how the authors treated the data: The number of nucleated cells in each sample was estimated by amplification of reference gene primers within the assay. To quantify the absolute abundance of each unique TCRbeta CDR3 rearrangement, sequence reads were collapsed and filtered. Productive Simpson clonality was computed per sample as the square root of Simpson's diversity index over productive rearrangements. TCRdb mirrors the immuneACCESS table, restricted to in-frame sequences. Some clones are absent from its copies; in checked studies, under half trace to an unresolved V gene, and the reason for the others is unknown. V and J calls and clone size are copied from that table; D and trimming were computed from the DNA. Present in this sample are 95,000 to 100,000 clones, around 93% of which were seen just once. The ten largest clones add up to 17% of the sample.

The receptor chain draws on TRBV5-1 and TRBJ2-5; possibly the D gene is TRBD1, per 5 matching bases. The sequence came from a man aged 50-60 years with acute or convalescent COVID-19. The source material was peripheral blood. The DNA reads as follows: TGCGCCAGCAGCTTAAGACAGACACAAGAGACCCAGTACTTC. It translates as CASSLRQTQETQYF.